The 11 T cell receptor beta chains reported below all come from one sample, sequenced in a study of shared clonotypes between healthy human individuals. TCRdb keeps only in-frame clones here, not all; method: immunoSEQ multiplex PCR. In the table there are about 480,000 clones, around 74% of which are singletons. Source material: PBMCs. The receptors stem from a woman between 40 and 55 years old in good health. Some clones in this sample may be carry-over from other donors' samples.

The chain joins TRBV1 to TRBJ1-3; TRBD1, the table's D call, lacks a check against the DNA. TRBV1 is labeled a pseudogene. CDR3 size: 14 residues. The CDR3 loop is CTSSQRSGGNTIYF. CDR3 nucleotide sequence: TGCACCAGCAGCCAACGGTCAGGTGGAAACACCATATATTTT.

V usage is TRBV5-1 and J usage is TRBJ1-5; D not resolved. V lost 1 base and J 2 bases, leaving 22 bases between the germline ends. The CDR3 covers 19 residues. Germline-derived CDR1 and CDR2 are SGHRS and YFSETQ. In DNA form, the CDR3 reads TGCGCCAGCAGCTTGAGGGCTGTTTATCAAGGTGGTCGCAATCAGCCCCAGCATTTT. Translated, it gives CASSLRAVYQGGRNQPQHF.

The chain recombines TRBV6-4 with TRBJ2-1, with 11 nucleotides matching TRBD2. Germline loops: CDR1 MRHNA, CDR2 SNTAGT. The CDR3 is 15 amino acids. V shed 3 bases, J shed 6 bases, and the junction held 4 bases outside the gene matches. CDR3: CASSELAGVVNEQFF. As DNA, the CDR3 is TGTGCCAGCAGTGAACTAGCGGGAGTCGTCAATGAGCAGTTCTTC.

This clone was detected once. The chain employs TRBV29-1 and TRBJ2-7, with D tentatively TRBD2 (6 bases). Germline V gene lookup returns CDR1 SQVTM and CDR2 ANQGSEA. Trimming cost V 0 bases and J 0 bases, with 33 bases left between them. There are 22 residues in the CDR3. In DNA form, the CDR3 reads TGCAGCGTTGAAGACCCTTACGGGAGTTGTATAGTTTCCACTCGCCACTCCTACGAGCAGTACTTC. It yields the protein CSVEDPYGSCIVSTRHSYEQYF.

CDR3 protein: CASSLDRSGNIQYF. The CDR3 DNA reads TGTGCCAGCTCCCTCGACCGCAGCGGTAACATTCAGTACTTC. V and J are TRBV18 and TRBJ2-4; D perhaps matches TRBD2 (5 bases). The CDR3 is 14 residues long. Germline V gene data show CDR1 as KGHSH and CDR2 as LQKENI. Between the trimmed V and J ends, which lost 6 bases and 7 bases, there was a span of 16 bases.

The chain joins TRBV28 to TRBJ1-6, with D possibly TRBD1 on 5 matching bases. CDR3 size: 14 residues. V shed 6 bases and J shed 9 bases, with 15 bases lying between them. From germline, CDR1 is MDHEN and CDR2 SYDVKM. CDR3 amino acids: CASRVGRVVSPLHF. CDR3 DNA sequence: TGTGCCAGCAGGGTAGGCAGGGTGGTTTCACCCCTCCACTTT.

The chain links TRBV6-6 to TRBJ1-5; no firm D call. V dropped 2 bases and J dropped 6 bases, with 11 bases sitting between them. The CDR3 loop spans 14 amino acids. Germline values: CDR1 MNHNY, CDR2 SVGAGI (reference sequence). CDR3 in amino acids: CASSYESFSQPQHF. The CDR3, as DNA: TGTGCCAGCAGTTACGAGAGCTTTAGTCAGCCCCAGCATTTT.

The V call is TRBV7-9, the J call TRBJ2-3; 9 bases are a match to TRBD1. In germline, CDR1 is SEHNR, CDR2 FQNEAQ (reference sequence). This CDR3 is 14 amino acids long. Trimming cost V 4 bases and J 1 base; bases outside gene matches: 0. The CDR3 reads CASSWTGGTDTQYF. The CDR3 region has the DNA TGTGCCAGCAGCTGGACAGGGGGCACAGATACGCAGTATTTT. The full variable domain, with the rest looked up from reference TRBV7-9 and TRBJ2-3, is DTGVSQNPRHKITKRGQNVTFRCDPISEHNRLYWYRQTLGQGPEFLTYFQNEAQLEKSRLLSDRFSAERPKGSFSTLEIQRTEQGDSAMYLCASSWTGGTDTQYFGPGTRLTVL.

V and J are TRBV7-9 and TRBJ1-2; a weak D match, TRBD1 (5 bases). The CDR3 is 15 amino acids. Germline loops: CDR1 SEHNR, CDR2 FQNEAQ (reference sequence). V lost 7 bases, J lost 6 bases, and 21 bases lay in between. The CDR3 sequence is CASTSRGASKNGYTF. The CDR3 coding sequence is TGTGCCAGCACTTCGAGAGGGGCGAGTAAGAATGGCTACACCTTC.

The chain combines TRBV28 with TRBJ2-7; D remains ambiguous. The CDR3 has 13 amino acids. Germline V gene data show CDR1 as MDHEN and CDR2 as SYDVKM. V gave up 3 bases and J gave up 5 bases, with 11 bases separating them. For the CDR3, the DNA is TGTGCCAGCAGTTTCGGGCGACGGGACGAGCAGTACTTC. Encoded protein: CASSFGRRDEQYF.

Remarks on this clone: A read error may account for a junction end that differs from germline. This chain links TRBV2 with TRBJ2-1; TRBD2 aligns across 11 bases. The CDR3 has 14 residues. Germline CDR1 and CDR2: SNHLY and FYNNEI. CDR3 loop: CANSGTSGYNEQFF. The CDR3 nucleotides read TGTGCCAACAGTGGGACTAGCGGCTACAATGAGCAGTTCTTC.